This TCR beta chain was documented in a study of Graves' ophthalmopathy and Graves' hyperthyroidism (dated by TCRdb to the late 2010s). Concerning the study at large: Peripheral blood samples were taken at the time of initial diagnosis, before any treatment was given. TCR beta repertoire signatures were used to distinguish Graves' ophthalmopathy from Graves' hyperthyroidism and to predict progression to ophthalmopathy. In total, 135 blood samples were TCR-sequenced: some 40 ophthalmopathy, roughly 80 hyperthyroidism and roughly 17 hyperthyroidism-to-ophthalmopathy patients. To explore V-J signatures that separate ophthalmopathy from hyperthyroidism, a discovery set of around 97 patients was enrolled, consisting of approximately 44 with ophthalmopathy and fewer than 60 with stable hyperthyroidism. An independent validation cohort comprised roughly 20 hyperthyroidism patients and 15 to 17 patients who later progressed from hyperthyroidism to ophthalmopathy. In six or seven hyperthyroidism patients, the T-cell repertoires found in thyroid tissue were compared with those found in blood. After sampling, hyperthyroidism patients received methimazole starting at 30 mg daily, and ophthalmopathy patients received high-dose intravenous methylprednisolone. What the research found in general, with its limitations: No statistical method was used to predetermine the sample size, and group allocation was not hidden from the investigators. Most expanded thyroid clonotypes with a frequency above 0.001 also appeared in blood, which suggests that blood repertoires may reflect the immune response in the thyroid. In cross-validation, the 13-signature model distinguished ophthalmopathy from stable hyperthyroidism with about 90% sensitivity and around 83% specificity, while in the test set the corresponding values were roughly 80% and 75%. In validation, the model predicted ophthalmopathy progression with 55% to 71% sensitivity and 72% to 80% specificity; 12 predicted patients were CT-confirmed with GO in a median of about 6.1 months.

For repertoire sequencing, TCR beta CDR3 regions were amplified from RNA transcripts. HTBI primers and the Qiagen OneStep RT-PCR kit were used in a first-round RT-PCR, which was followed by a second-round multiplex PCR, size selection and purification. Sequencing of the libraries was carried out on an Illumina HiSeq2000 in paired-end mode with 100 bp reads. The original methods were these. SOAPnuke was used to process the reads, removing any read that contained adapters or uncalled bases, had a mean Phred below 15, or lacked an exact match to the constant primer or identifier. High-quality paired reads were merged with COPE v1.2.5. Unique nucleotide sequences were defined as clonotypes and aligned to IMGT TRB V, D and J references using MiTCR v1.1. Analysis was restricted to V-J combinations with a frequency above 0.0001, which covered just over 98% of repertoires. For each V-J combination, a TCR clonal expansion and chaos score was defined as F50 clonal expansion divided by the chaos observed in the TCRdist matrix. Welch's t-statistics and random forest were used to reduce the features to approximately 13 V-J combinations, which were then used as input to a naive Bayes classifier. Thyroid-blood repertoire similarity was quantified with the Morisita-Horn index. TCRdb handled the public reads itself, with Q25 trimming in fastp and clone calling in MiXCR, and kept productive beta chains. Each entry merges the rows of one CDR3 protein and shows their most common DNA and genes. These V and J calls derive from TCRdb rather than the authors' analysis. The sample records hundreds of thousands of distinct CDR3 sequences, about 40% of which are singletons. The biggest ten clones account for 3% to 3.5% of the sample.

From the germline V gene, CDR1 is ENHRY and CDR2 is SYGVKD. Counted from cysteine to phenylalanine, this CDR3 has 16 amino acids. Only the CDR3 portion is preserved as DNA: 48 bases, with reading frame beginning at the first base. Note on this clonotype: No antigen is known for it. At one end the junction does not follow the germline gene, possibly because of a read error.

Patients with ophthalmopathy had moderately to severely active disease, with a Clinical Activity Score of 3 or more, a NOSPECS grade of 4 or more, and a disease duration of less than 3 months. Patients were excluded if they had other autoimmune diseases, uncontrolled infections, pregnancy or lactation. Diagnosis relied on clinical symptoms, serum thyroxine, TRAb, thyroid ultrasound and orbital computed tomography. Ficoll-Paque density gradient centrifugation was used to isolate PBMCs from around 10 ml of fresh peripheral blood. Total RNA was extracted with Trizol reagent and quality-checked on an Agilent 2100 Bioanalyzer.

Sample: peripheral blood. The receptor was derived from an adult man with Graves' ophthalmopathy. The sequence is built from TRBV10-3 and TRBJ1-5, with 7 bases in between that match TRBD1. The CDR3 reads CASSYVAQGVGQPQHF. The nucleotide sequence reads TGTGCCAGCAGTTACGTGGCTCAGGGGGTAGGTCAGCCCCAGCATTTT.